This TCR beta chain came from a study of T cell responses to AZD1222 COVID-19 vaccine. Study-wide results and caveats: Across spike, vaccine-associated CD4 TCRs were found, dominant at 160-218 and 743-854. White British ancestry dominated among donors, who included more females, and clonal diversity was possibly underestimated. Among spike-specific TCRs, nearly half reportedly target unmutated variant regions. Repertoire sampling happened only post peak T cell response.

The assay was immunoSEQ multiplex PCR, and TCRdb's table has in-frame clones only and misses some. The sample gives around 200,000 clones, 85% to 90% of which show up once; about 24% is in the top ten. About this clone itself: No antigen is known for it.

The length of the CDR3 is 14 residues. CDR1 and CDR2 from the germline V gene are MNHEY and SVGEGT. Trimming took 2 bases from V and 6 from J, leaving 10 bases between them. The TCR was taken from an adult who received the AZD1222 COVID-19 vaccine. This chain connects TRBV6-2 or TRBV6-3 to TRBJ2-2; D is perhaps TRBD1 or TRBD2 (5 bases each). The sample here was peripheral blood, taken 28 days after the second AZD1222 dose. The CDR3 nucleotides read TGTGCCAGCAGTTACCCGGGGCGTTCCGGGGAGCTGTTTTTT. Its translation is CASSYPGRSGELFF.